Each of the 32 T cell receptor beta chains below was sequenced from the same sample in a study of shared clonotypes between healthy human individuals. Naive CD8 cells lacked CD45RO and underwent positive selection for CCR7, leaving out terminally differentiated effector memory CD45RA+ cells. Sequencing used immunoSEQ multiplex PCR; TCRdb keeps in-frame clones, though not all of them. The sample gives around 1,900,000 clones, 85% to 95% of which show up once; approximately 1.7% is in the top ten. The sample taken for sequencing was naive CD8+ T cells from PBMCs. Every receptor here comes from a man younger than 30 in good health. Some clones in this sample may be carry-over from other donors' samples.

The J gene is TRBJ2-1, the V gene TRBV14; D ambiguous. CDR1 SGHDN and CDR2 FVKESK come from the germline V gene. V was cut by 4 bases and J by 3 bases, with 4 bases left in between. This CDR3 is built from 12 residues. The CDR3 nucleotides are TGTGCCAGCAGCCCCAGCTACAATGAGCAGTTCTTC. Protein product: CASSPSYNEQFF.

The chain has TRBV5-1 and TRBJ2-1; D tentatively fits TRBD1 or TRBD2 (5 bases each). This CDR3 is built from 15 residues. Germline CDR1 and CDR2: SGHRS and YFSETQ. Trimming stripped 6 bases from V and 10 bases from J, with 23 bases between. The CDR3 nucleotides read TGCGCCAGCAATGGGTATGGGGGATTACAATACGAGCAGTTCTTC. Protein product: CASNGYGGLQYEQFF. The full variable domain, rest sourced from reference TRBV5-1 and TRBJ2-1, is KAGVTQTPRYLIKTRGQQVTLSCSPISGHRSVSWYQQTPGQGLQFLFEYFSETQRNKGNFPGRFSGRQFSNSRSEMNVSTLELGDSALYLCASNGYGGLQYEQFFGPGTRLTVL.

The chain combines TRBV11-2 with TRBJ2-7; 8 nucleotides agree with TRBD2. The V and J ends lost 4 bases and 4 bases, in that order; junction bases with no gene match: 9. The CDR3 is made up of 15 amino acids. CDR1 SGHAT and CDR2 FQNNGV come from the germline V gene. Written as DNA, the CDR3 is TGTGCCAGCAGCTCGTCAGCGGGAGTAATGTACGAGCAGTACTTC. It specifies CASSSSAGVMYEQYF.

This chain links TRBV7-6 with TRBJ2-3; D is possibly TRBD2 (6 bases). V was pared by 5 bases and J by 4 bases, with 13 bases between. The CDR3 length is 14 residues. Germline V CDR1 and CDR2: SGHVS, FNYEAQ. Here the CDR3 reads CASSHYGSSDTQYF. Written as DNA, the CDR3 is TGTGCCAGCAGCCATTACGGGAGCTCAGATACGCAGTATTTT.

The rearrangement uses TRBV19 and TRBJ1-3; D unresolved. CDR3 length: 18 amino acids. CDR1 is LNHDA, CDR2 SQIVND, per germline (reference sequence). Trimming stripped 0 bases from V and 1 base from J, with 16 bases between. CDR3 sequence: CASSIEWLTEGSGNTIYF. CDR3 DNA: TGTGCCAGTAGTATAGAATGGTTAACCGAAGGGTCTGGAAACACCATATATTTT.

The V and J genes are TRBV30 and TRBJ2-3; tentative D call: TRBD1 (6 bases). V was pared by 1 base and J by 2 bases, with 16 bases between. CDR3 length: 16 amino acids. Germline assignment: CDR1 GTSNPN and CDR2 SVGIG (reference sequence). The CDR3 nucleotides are TGTGCCTGGAGTGCTAGGACAGTACGATTCACAGATACGCAGTATTTT. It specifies CAWSARTVRFTDTQYF.

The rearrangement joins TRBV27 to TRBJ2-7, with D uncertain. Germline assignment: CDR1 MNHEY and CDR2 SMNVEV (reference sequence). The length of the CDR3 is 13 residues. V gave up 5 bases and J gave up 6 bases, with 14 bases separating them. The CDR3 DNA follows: TGTGCCAGCAGTCTGGGATTCTCGGGCGAGCAGTACTTC. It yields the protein CASSLGFSGEQYF.

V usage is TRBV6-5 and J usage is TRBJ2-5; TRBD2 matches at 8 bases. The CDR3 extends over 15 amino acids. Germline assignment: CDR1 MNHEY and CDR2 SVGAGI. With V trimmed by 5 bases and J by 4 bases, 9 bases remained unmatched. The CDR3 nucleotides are TGTGCCAGCAGTCCCCAGACTAGCGCTGGAGAGACCCAGTACTTC. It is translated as CASSPQTSAGETQYF.

For the CDR3, the DNA is TGTGCCAGTGGCGAGGAGGGGATCTATGGCTACACCTTC. Protein product: CASGEEGIYGYTF. The rearrangement uses TRBV19 and TRBJ1-2; D possibly corresponds to TRBD1 (5 bases). The germline CDR1 and CDR2 sequences are LNHDA and SQIVND (reference sequence). The CDR3 totals 13 residues. V was pared by 8 bases and J by 4 bases, with 14 bases between. Full variable domain (outside the CDR3, taken from reference TRBV19 and TRBJ1-2): DGGITQSPKYLFRKEGQNVTLSCEQNLNHDAMYWYRQDPGQGLRLIYYSQIVNDFQKGDIAEGYSVSREKKESFPLTVTSAQKNPTAFYLCASGEEGIYGYTFGSGTRLTVV.

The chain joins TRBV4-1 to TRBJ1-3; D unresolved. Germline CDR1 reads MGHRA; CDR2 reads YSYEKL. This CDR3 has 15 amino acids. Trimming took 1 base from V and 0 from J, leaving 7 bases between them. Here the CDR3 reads CASSQVRSSGNTIYF. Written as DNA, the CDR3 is TGCGCCAGCAGCCAAGTTAGGAGCTCTGGAAACACCATATATTTT.

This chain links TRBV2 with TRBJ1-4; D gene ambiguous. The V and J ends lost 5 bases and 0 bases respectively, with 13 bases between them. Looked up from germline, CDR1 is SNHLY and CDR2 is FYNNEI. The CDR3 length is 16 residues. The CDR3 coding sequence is TGTGCCAGCAGTTACCGGCCCCTAACAACTAATGAAAAACTGTTTTTT. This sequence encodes CASSYRPLTTNEKLFF.

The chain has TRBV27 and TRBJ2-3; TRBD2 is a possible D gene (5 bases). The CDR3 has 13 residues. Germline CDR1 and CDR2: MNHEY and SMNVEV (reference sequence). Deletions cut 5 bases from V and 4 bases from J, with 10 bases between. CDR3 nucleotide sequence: TGTGCCAGCAGTCCACGGGGAGCAGATACGCAGTATTTT. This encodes CASSPRGADTQYF.

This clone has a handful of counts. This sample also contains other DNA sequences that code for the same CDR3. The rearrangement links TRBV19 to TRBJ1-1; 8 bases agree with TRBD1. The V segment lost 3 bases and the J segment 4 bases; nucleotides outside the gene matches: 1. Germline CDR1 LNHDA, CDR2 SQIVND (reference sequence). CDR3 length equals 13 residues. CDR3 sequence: CASSIDRGTEAFF. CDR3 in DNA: TGTGCCAGTAGTATCGACAGGGGCACTGAAGCTTTCTTT.

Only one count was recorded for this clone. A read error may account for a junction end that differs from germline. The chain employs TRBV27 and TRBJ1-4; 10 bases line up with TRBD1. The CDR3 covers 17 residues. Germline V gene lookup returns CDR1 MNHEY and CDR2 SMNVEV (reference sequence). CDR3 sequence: CASRLFGTGASNEKLFF. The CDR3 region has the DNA TGTGCCAGCAGGTTATTCGGGACAGGGGCTTCTAATGAAAAACTGTTTTTT.

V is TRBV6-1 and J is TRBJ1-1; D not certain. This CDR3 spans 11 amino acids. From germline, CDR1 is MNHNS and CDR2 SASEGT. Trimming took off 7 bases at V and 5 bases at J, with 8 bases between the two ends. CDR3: CASNAGTEAFF. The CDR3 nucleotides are TGTGCCAGCAACGCGGGGACTGAAGCTTTCTTT.

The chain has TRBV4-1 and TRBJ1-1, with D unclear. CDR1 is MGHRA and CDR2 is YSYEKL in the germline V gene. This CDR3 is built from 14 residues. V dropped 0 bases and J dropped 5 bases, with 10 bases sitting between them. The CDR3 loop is CASSQDWTSTEAFF. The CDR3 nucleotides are TGCGCCAGCAGCCAAGATTGGACGTCAACTGAAGCTTTCTTT.

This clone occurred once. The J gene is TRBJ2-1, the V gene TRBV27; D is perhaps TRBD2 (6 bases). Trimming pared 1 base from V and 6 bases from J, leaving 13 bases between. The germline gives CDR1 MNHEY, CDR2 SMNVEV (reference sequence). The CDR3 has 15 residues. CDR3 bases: TGTGCCAGCAGTTTATTCGGGACTCACGGCAATGAGCAGTTCTTC. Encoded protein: CASSLFGTHGNEQFF.

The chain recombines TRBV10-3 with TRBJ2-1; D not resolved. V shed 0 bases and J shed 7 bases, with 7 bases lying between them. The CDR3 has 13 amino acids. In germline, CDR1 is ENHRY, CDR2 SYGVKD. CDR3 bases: TGTGCCATCAGTGAGTCGGGGATAAATGAGCAGTTCTTC. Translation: CAISESGINEQFF.

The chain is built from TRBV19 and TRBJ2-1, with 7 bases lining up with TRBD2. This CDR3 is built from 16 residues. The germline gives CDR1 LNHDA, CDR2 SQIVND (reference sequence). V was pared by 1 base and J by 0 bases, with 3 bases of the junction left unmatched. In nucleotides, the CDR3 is TGTGCCAGTAGTATAGCGGGAGGTACCTCCTACAATGAGCAGTTCTTC. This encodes CASSIAGGTSYNEQFF.

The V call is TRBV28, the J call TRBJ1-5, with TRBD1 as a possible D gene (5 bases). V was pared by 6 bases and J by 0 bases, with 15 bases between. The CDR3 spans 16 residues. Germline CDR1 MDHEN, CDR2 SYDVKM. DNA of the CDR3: TGTGCCAGCAGACACACGACAGAGTATAGCAATCAGCCCCAGCATTTT. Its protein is CASRHTTEYSNQPQHF.

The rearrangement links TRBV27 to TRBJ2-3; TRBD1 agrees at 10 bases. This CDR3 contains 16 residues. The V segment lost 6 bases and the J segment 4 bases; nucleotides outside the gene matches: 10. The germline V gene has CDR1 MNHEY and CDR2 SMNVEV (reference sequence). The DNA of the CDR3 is TGTGCCAGCAGCCCCATAAGCGGACAGGGGGCAGATACGCAGTATTTT. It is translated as CASSPISGQGADTQYF.

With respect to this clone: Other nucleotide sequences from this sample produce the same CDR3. This CDR3 is CASSLLGQEAFF. The CDR3 DNA sequence: TGTGCCAGCAGTCTCCTAGGACAGGAAGCTTTCTTT. This rearrangement joins TRBV27 to TRBJ1-1; D may be TRBD1 (6 bases). The CDR3 has 12 amino acids. The V gene lost 5 bases and the J gene lost 8 bases, with 12 bases spanning the gap. Germline CDR1 and CDR2: MNHEY and SMNVEV (reference sequence).

CDR3 protein: CASTERQGLGYTF. The CDR3 nucleotides are TGTGCCAGCACCGAGCGACAGGGTTTGGGCTACACCTTC. The chain recombines TRBV9 with TRBJ1-2; 7 nucleotides agree with TRBD1. J was trimmed by 8 bases and V by 6 bases; bases with no gene match: 10. Germline V CDR1 and CDR2: SGDLS, YYNGEE. The CDR3 is made up of 13 amino acids. Full variable domain (rest looked up from reference TRBV9 and TRBJ1-2): DSGVTQTPKHLITATGQRVTLRCSPRSGDLSVYWYQQSLDQGLQFLIQYYNGEERAKGNILERFSAQQFPDLHSELNLSSLELGDSALYFCASTERQGLGYTFGSGTRLTVV.

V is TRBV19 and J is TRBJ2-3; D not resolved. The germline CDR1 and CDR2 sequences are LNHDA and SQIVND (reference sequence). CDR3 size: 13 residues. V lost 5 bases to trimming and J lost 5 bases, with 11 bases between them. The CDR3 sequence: CASSFLEVDTQYF. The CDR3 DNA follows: TGTGCCAGTAGTTTCCTTGAGGTAGATACGCAGTATTTT.

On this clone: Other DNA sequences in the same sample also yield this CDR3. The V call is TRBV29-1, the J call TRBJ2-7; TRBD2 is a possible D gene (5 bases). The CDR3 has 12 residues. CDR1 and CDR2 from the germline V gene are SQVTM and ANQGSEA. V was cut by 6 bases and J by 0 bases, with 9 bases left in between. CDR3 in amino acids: CSVPGSSYEQYF. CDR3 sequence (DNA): TGCAGCGTCCCGGGAAGCTCCTACGAGCAGTACTTC.

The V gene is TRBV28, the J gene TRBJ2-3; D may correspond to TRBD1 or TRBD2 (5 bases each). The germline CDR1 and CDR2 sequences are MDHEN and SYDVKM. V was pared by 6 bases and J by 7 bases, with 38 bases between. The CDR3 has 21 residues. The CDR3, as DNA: TGTGCCAGCAGCCTCCCCTCCACAGGACGGGAATCCCAGTCGGTCTCTTATACGCAGTATTTT. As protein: CASSLPSTGRESQSVSYTQYF.

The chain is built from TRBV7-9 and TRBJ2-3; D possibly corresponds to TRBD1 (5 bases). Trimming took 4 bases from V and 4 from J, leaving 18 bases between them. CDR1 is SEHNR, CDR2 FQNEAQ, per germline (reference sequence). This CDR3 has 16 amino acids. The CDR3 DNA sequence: TGTGCCAGCAGCTCAACGGTTCGACAGTTCCCAGATACGCAGTATTTT. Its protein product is CASSSTVRQFPDTQYF.

The DNA for the CDR3 is TGTGCCAGCAGTTTATCCCCTCGAATTGAAGCTTTCTTT. The encoded protein is CASSLSPRIEAFF. The genes are TRBV27 and TRBJ1-1; no definite D call. V was trimmed by 0 bases and J by 7 bases, leaving 9 bases between them. This CDR3 region has 13 residues. CDR1 and CDR2 (germline): MNHEY, SMNVEV (reference sequence).

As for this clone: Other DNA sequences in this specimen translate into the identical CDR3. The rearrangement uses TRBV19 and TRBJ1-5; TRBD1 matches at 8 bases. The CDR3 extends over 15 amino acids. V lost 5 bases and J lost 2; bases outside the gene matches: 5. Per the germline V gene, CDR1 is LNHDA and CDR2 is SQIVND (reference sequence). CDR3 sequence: CASSLDREGNQPQHF. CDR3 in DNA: TGTGCCAGTAGTCTGGACAGGGAGGGCAATCAGCCCCAGCATTTT.

CDR3 protein: CATRGRENEQFF. DNA for the CDR3: TGTGCCACCAGGGGGCGGGAAAATGAGCAGTTCTTC. The chain couples TRBV15 to TRBJ2-1; the D gene is possibly TRBD2 (6 bases). CDR1 is LNHNV, CDR2 YYDKDF, per germline (reference sequence). The CDR3 has 12 residues. The V and J ends lost 6 bases and 7 bases respectively, with 10 bases between them.

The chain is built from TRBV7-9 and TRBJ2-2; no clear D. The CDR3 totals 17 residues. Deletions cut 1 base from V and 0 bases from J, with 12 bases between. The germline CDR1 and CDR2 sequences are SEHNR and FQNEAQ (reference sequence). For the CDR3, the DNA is TGTGCCAGCAGCTTAGTGTCAGCGCCAACGAACACCGGGGAGCTGTTTTTT. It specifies CASSLVSAPTNTGELFF.

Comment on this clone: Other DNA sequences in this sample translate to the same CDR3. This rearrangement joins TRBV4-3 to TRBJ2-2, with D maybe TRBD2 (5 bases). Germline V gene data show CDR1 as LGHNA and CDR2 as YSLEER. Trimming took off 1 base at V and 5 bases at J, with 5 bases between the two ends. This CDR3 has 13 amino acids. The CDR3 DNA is TGCGCCAGCAGCCAAGGCGGGACCGGGGAGCTGTTTTTT. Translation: CASSQGGTGELFF.